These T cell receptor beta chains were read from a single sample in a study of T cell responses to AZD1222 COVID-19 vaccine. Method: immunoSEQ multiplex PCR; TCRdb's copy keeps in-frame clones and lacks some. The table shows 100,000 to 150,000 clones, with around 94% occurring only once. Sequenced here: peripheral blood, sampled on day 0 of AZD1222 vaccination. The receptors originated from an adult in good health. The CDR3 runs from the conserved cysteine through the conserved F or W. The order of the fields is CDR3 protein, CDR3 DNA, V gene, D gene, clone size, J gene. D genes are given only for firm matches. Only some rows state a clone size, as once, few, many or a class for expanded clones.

CDR3aa: CASSVVESTNYGYTF
CDR3nt: TGTGCCAGCAGCGTTGTAGAGTCTACTAACTATGGCTACACCTTC
v_gene: TRBV5-5
d_gene: -
abundance: once
j_gene: TRBJ1-2

CDR3aa: CASSLGQIYEQYF
CDR3nt: TGTGCCAGCAGCTTAGGGCAGATCTACGAGCAGTACTTC
v_gene: TRBV13
d_gene: -
abundance: -
j_gene: TRBJ2-7

CDR3aa: CAWRLRGRGSYEQYF
CDR3nt: TGTGCCTGGAGGCTACGGGGGCGGGGCTCCTACGAGCAGTACTTC
v_gene: TRBV30
d_gene: -
abundance: -
j_gene: TRBJ2-7

CDR3aa: CASSLAGTGANQPQHF
CDR3nt: TGTGCCAGCAGCTTAGCCGGGACAGGGGCCAATCAGCCCCAGCATTTT
v_gene: TRBV7-2
d_gene: TRBD1
abundance: -
j_gene: TRBJ1-5

CDR3aa: CAWNNGGQPQHF
CDR3nt: TGTGCCTGGAATAACGGGGGGCAGCCCCAGCATTTT
v_gene: TRBV30
d_gene: -
abundance: -
j_gene: TRBJ1-5

CDR3aa: CASNGLGEAEAFF
CDR3nt: TGTGCCAGCAACGGGCTGGGGGAGGCTGAAGCTTTCTTT
v_gene: TRBV5-6
d_gene: -
abundance: -
j_gene: TRBJ1-1

CDR3aa: CASSFGTVLDGYTF
CDR3nt: TGCGCCAGCAGCTTCGGAACCGTCCTTGATGGCTACACCTTC
v_gene: TRBV5-1
d_gene: -
abundance: -
j_gene: TRBJ1-2

CDR3aa: CASSDTSGSYNEQFF
CDR3nt: TGTGCCAGCAGTGATACTAGCGGTTCCTACAATGAGCAGTTCTTC
v_gene: TRBV6-1
d_gene: TRBD2
abundance: -
j_gene: TRBJ2-1

CDR3aa: CASSTSAQGYTQYF
CDR3nt: TGTGCCAGCAGTACTAGCGCCCAGGGATATACGCAGTATTTT
v_gene: TRBV7-2
d_gene: TRBD2
abundance: -
j_gene: TRBJ2-3

CDR3aa: CAISETIQGSRPEAFF
CDR3nt: TGTGCCATCAGTGAAACCATACAGGGTTCTCGGCCTGAAGCTTTCTTT
v_gene: TRBV10-3
d_gene: -
abundance: -
j_gene: TRBJ1-1

CDR3aa: CATSDLGQANNEQFF
CDR3nt: TGTGCCACCAGTGATTTAGGACAGGCCAACAATGAGCAGTTCTTC
v_gene: TRBV24-1
d_gene: TRBD1
abundance: -
j_gene: TRBJ2-1

CDR3aa: CASSAEGGTSTSTDTQYF
CDR3nt: TGTGCCAGCAGCGCGGAGGGGGGAACGAGCACTAGCACAGATACGCAGTATTTT
v_gene: TRBV9
d_gene: -
abundance: few
j_gene: TRBJ2-3

CDR3aa: CASSESGTGSSYNSPLHF
CDR3nt: TGTGCCAGCAGTGAATCCGGGACAGGGAGCTCCTATAATTCACCCCTCCACTTT
v_gene: TRBV2
d_gene: TRBD1
abundance: -
j_gene: TRBJ1-6

CDR3aa: CASSGGDTQYF
CDR3nt: TGTGCCAGCAGTGGGGGGGATACGCAGTATTTT
v_gene: TRBV27
d_gene: -
abundance: -
j_gene: TRBJ2-3

CDR3aa: CASSRGLHTGELFF
CDR3nt: TGCGCCAGCAGTAGGGGGTTGCACACCGGGGAGCTGTTTTTT
v_gene: TRBV10-1
d_gene: -
abundance: -
j_gene: TRBJ2-2

CDR3aa: CASVLGKKLFF
CDR3nt: TGTGCCAGCGTACTGGGCAAAAAACTGTTTTTT
v_gene: TRBV28
d_gene: -
abundance: -
j_gene: TRBJ1-4

CDR3aa: CASSYLASGVTYEQYF
CDR3nt: TGTGCCAGCTCATACCTCGCTAGCGGGGTGACCTACGAGCAGTACTTC
v_gene: TRBV18
d_gene: TRBD2
abundance: -
j_gene: TRBJ2-7

CDR3aa: CASSSKSGSLYNEQFF
CDR3nt: TGTGCCAGCAGCTCGAAGAGCGGGAGTCTGTACAATGAGCAGTTCTTC
v_gene: TRBV5-6
d_gene: TRBD2
abundance: -
j_gene: TRBJ2-1

CDR3aa: CASSPPTGAGNTIYF
CDR3nt: TGTGCCAGCTCACCACCGACGGGGGCTGGAAACACCATATATTTT
v_gene: TRBV18
d_gene: -
abundance: -
j_gene: TRBJ1-3

CDR3aa: CASSPRQGASVGSFLHF
CDR3nt: TGTGCCAGCTCACCGAGACAGGGGGCGTCAGTCGGGTCTTTCCTCCACTTT
v_gene: TRBV18
d_gene: TRBD1
abundance: -
j_gene: TRBJ1-6

CDR3aa: CASSSRTSGTGSTDTQYF
CDR3nt: TGTGCCAGCAGCTCGCGGACTAGCGGGACGGGAAGCACAGATACGCAGTATTTT
v_gene: TRBV5-4
d_gene: TRBD2
abundance: -
j_gene: TRBJ2-3

CDR3aa: CASSRLAGISTDTQYF
CDR3nt: TGCGCCAGCAGCCGACTAGCGGGGATTAGCACAGATACGCAGTATTTT
v_gene: TRBV4-1
d_gene: TRBD2
abundance: -
j_gene: TRBJ2-3

CDR3aa: CASSEGQGAYEQYF
CDR3nt: TGTGCCAGCAGCGAGGGACAGGGGGCTTACGAGCAGTACTTC
v_gene: TRBV13
d_gene: TRBD1
abundance: -
j_gene: TRBJ2-7

CDR3aa: CAISSRGLDEQYF
CDR3nt: TGTGCCATCAGTTCCAGGGGTCTGGACGAGCAGTACTTC
v_gene: TRBV10-3
d_gene: -
abundance: few
j_gene: TRBJ2-7

CDR3aa: CASSYASGTYNEQFF
CDR3nt: TGTGCCAGCAGCTACGCTAGCGGTACCTACAATGAGCAGTTCTTC
v_gene: TRBV7-9
d_gene: TRBD2
abundance: -
j_gene: TRBJ2-1

CDR3aa: CASSRNRGYEQYF
CDR3nt: TGTGCCAGCAGCCGGAACCGGGGATACGAGCAGTACTTC
v_gene: TRBV14
d_gene: -
abundance: -
j_gene: TRBJ2-7

CDR3aa: CASKADFNEKLFF
CDR3nt: TGTGCCAGCAAGGCGGACTTTAATGAAAAACTGTTTTTT
v_gene: TRBV2
d_gene: -
abundance: -
j_gene: TRBJ1-4

CDR3aa: CASRGGLLSGELFF
CDR3nt: TGTGCCAGCAGGGGCGGACTGTTGAGCGGGGAGCTGTTTTTT
v_gene: TRBV28
d_gene: -
abundance: -
j_gene: TRBJ2-2

CDR3aa: CASSGTSGIYNEQFF
CDR3nt: TGTGCCAGCAGTGGGACTAGCGGCATCTACAATGAGCAGTTCTTC
v_gene: TRBV2
d_gene: TRBD2
abundance: -
j_gene: TRBJ2-1

CDR3aa: CASSHDGGTEAFF
CDR3nt: TGTGCCAGCAGTCACGACGGGGGCACTGAAGCTTTCTTT
v_gene: TRBV12-3/TRBV12-4
d_gene: -
abundance: -
j_gene: TRBJ1-1

CDR3aa: CASSLIHHSGNTIYF
CDR3nt: TGTGCCAGCAGCTTGATTCACCACTCTGGAAACACCATATATTTT
v_gene: TRBV7-2
d_gene: -
abundance: -
j_gene: TRBJ1-3

CDR3aa: CASSRTEAYEQYF
CDR3nt: TGTGCCAGCTCCAGAACAGAGGCCTACGAGCAGTACTTC
v_gene: TRBV18
d_gene: -
abundance: -
j_gene: TRBJ2-7

CDR3aa: CASSQDQTEGSPLHF
CDR3nt: TGCGCCAGCAGCCAAGACCAAACAGAGGGTTCACCCCTCCACTTT
v_gene: TRBV4-1
d_gene: -
abundance: -
j_gene: TRBJ1-6

CDR3aa: CASSKGGEKLFF
CDR3nt: TGTGCCAGTTCCAAGGGAGGCGAAAAACTGTTTTTT
v_gene: TRBV7-9
d_gene: -
abundance: -
j_gene: TRBJ1-4

CDR3aa: CASSLNPMTRSNNEKLFF
CDR3nt: TGTGCCAGCAGCCTCAACCCGATGACCCGATCTAATAATGAAAAACTGTTTTTT
v_gene: TRBV27
d_gene: -
abundance: -
j_gene: TRBJ1-4

CDR3aa: CASSLTGPDTQYF
CDR3nt: TGTGCCAGCAGCCTGACAGGGCCAGATACGCAGTATTTT
v_gene: TRBV12-3/TRBV12-4
d_gene: TRBD1
abundance: -
j_gene: TRBJ2-3

CDR3aa: CASSHGTSGRVRGYNEQFF
CDR3nt: TGTGCCAGCAGCCACGGGACTAGCGGGAGGGTCAGGGGTTACAATGAGCAGTTCTTC
v_gene: TRBV14
d_gene: TRBD2
abundance: -
j_gene: TRBJ2-1

CDR3aa: CASSQGLGGAVTEAFF
CDR3nt: TGTGCCAGCAGCCAGGGCTTGGGGGGCGCAGTCACTGAAGCTTTCTTT
v_gene: TRBV4-2
d_gene: -
abundance: -
j_gene: TRBJ1-1

CDR3aa: CASSSRALAGAGNEQFF
CDR3nt: TGTGCCAGCAGTTCCCGCGCACTAGCGGGAGCGGGGAATGAGCAGTTCTTC
v_gene: TRBV27
d_gene: TRBD2
abundance: -
j_gene: TRBJ2-1

CDR3aa: CASSPTSSYNEQFF
CDR3nt: TGTGCCAGCAGCCCCACTAGCTCCTACAATGAGCAGTTCTTC
v_gene: TRBV7-3
d_gene: -
abundance: -
j_gene: TRBJ2-1

CDR3aa: CASSTGGTGGFNEQYF
CDR3nt: TGCGCCAGCAGCACGGGCGGGACAGGGGGCTTTAACGAGCAGTACTTC
v_gene: TRBV5-1
d_gene: TRBD1
abundance: -
j_gene: TRBJ2-7

CDR3aa: CASQRGASSTDTQYF
CDR3nt: TGTGCCTCCCAACGGGGGGCTAGCAGCACAGATACGCAGTATTTT
v_gene: TRBV30
d_gene: -
abundance: -
j_gene: TRBJ2-3

CDR3aa: CASSYIGSYEQYF
CDR3nt: TGTGCCAGCAGTTATATAGGGTCCTACGAGCAGTACTTC
v_gene: TRBV6-5
d_gene: -
abundance: few
j_gene: TRBJ2-7

CDR3aa: CASSPGTAVTPEAFF
CDR3nt: TGCGCCAGCAGCCCCGGGACAGCCGTCACCCCTGAAGCTTTCTTT
v_gene: TRBV5-1
d_gene: TRBD1
abundance: -
j_gene: TRBJ1-1

CDR3aa: CASSLSVGGGTEAFF
CDR3nt: TGTGCCAGCAGTTTATCGGTGGGCGGCGGCACTGAAGCTTTCTTT
v_gene: TRBV27
d_gene: -
abundance: once
j_gene: TRBJ1-1

CDR3aa: CASSHTREAGGIAKNIQYF
CDR3nt: TGCGCCAGCAGCCATACGCGGGAGGCGGGAGGGATAGCCAAAAACATTCAGTACTTC
v_gene: TRBV4-1
d_gene: TRBD2
abundance: -
j_gene: TRBJ2-4

CDR3aa: CAFQQGGGEKLFF
CDR3nt: TGTGCCTTCCAACAGGGGGGAGGAGAAAAACTGTTTTTT
v_gene: TRBV30
d_gene: TRBD1
abundance: -
j_gene: TRBJ1-4

CDR3aa: CASIRWAVNTGELFF
CDR3nt: TGTGCCAGCATAAGATGGGCTGTGAACACCGGGGAGCTGTTTTTT
v_gene: TRBV7-9
d_gene: -
abundance: -
j_gene: TRBJ2-2

CDR3aa: CASSVARDQRTEAFF
CDR3nt: TGTGCCAGCAGCGTAGCCCGGGATCAGCGCACTGAAGCTTTCTTT
v_gene: TRBV9
d_gene: -
abundance: -
j_gene: TRBJ1-1

CDR3aa: CASSRRTGGFTGELFF
CDR3nt: TGTGCCAGCAGCCGACGGACAGGGGGTTTCACCGGGGAGCTGTTTTTT
v_gene: TRBV6-6
d_gene: TRBD1
abundance: -
j_gene: TRBJ2-2

CDR3aa: CASSKVGTLNTEAFF
CDR3nt: TGTGCCAGCAGCAAAGTTGGCACCTTGAACACTGAAGCTTTCTTT
v_gene: TRBV21-1
d_gene: -
abundance: -
j_gene: TRBJ1-1

CDR3aa: CASSPRGQENTEAFF
CDR3nt: TGTGCCAGCAGCCCAAGGGGACAGGAGAACACTGAAGCTTTCTTT
v_gene: TRBV9
d_gene: TRBD1
abundance: -
j_gene: TRBJ1-1

CDR3aa: CAWSLAPTDTQYF
CDR3nt: TGTGCCTGGAGCCTCGCCCCCACAGATACGCAGTATTTT
v_gene: TRBV30
d_gene: -
abundance: -
j_gene: TRBJ2-3

CDR3aa: CASSPTYSSNTGELFF
CDR3nt: TGTGCCAGCAGCCCGACCTACAGTTCGAACACCGGGGAGCTGTTTTTT
v_gene: TRBV5-4
d_gene: -
abundance: -
j_gene: TRBJ2-2

CDR3aa: CASRPPGQKRMNTEAFF
CDR3nt: TGTGCCAGCAGACCCCCGGGACAGAAAAGGATGAACACTGAAGCTTTCTTT
v_gene: TRBV7-9
d_gene: TRBD1
abundance: -
j_gene: TRBJ1-1